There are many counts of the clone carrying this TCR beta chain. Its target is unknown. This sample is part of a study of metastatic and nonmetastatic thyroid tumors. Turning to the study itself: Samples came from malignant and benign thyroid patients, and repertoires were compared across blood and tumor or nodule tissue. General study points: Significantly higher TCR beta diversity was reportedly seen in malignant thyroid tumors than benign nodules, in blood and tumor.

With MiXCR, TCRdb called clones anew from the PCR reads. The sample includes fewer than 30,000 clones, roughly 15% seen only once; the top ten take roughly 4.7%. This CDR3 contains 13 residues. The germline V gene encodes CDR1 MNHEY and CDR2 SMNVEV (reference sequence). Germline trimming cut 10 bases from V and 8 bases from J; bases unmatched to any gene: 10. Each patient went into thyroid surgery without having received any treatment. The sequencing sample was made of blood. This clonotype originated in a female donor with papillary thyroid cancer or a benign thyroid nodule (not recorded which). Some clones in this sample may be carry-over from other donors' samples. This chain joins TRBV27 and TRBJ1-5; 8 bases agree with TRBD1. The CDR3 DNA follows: TGTGCCACCTCGACAGGGGTTGTAGAGCCCCAGCATTTT. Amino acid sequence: CATSTGVVEPQHF.